This paragraph covers one TCR beta chain sequence. There are a few counts of this clone. Its specific antigen is unknown. Base qualities are missing; no much larger clone stands one base away. The CDR3 runs 16 amino acids, cysteine and phenylalanine included. Only the CDR3 DNA stays, 48 bases, in frame from base 1. Deletion took 5 bases off V and 1 base off J, with a span of 17 bases between the germline ends. The germline V gene (reference sequence) yields SGHNT for CDR1 and YYREEE for CDR2. The sample belongs to a study of high-grade serous ovarian cancer treatment subgroups (dated by TCRdb to the early 2020s). Turning to the overall study: A mean of around 14,000 reads and 6,000 to 8,500 unique TCR beta rearrangements per sample was generated by sequencing. The study examined TCR beta repertoires in high-grade serous ovarian cancer patients who were grouped under a laparoscopic triage algorithm by complete gross resection or by neoadjuvant chemotherapy response. A cohort of around 30 patients was included: roughly ten with no residual disease after primary surgery (R0), roughly ten who were excellent NACT responders, and roughly ten who were poor NACT responders. In total there were 85 to 95 samples, since every patient provided one primary tumor sample and two metastatic tumor samples.

The approximately 100 tumor samples were subjected to high-throughput TCR profiling using ImmunoSEQ. Under the source paper's analysis protocol: To measure repertoire diversity, the metrics used were richness (unique productive sequences), clonality, evenness and relatedness, and the Bhattacharyya coefficient was used to assess similarity between samples. A sensitivity analysis that removed TCRs with fewer than two reads produced consistent conclusions. TCRdb carries this immuneACCESS record with in-frame sequences only. Its versions omit some clonotypes, under half of them owing to an unresolved V gene in the studies checked, with the rest unexplained. V and J calls and clone size are those listed in that table; D and trimming were worked out from the DNA. Counted in this sample were about 7,600 clones; 60% to 85% of them appeared once. Around 10% of the sample is in the top ten clones. The tumor samples were collected prior to definitive surgery or chemotherapy. Genomic DNA extraction was performed by the MD Anderson Biospecimen Extraction Resource, and TCR sequencing was carried out by the MD Anderson Cancer Genomics Laboratory.

The full study reports these points: Spatial information was not captured by bulk tumor TCR sequencing, so insight into HGSC tumor complexity and diversity was limited. Neoantigen level correlated positively with TCR clonal relatedness, and copy number variation and mutation load from whole-genome sequencing showed a positive trend with TCR clonal relatedness. Tumors from the same patient had repertoire similarity ranging from roughly 0.1 to 0.8, while tumors from different patients showed almost no similarity. The TCR repertoire analyses centered on CDR3, and CDR1 and CDR2 were not analyzed.

This clonotype was sampled from a human donor with high-grade serous ovarian cancer. The sequenced sample was tumor tissue. The chain is made from TRBV5-4 and TRBJ2-3, with the D gene tentatively TRBD1 or TRBD2, based on 6 matching bases in each. The bases read TGTGCCAGCAGTTATCTGGGGGGCAGAGGCACAGATACGCAGTATTTT. It is translated as CASSYLGGRGTDTQYF.